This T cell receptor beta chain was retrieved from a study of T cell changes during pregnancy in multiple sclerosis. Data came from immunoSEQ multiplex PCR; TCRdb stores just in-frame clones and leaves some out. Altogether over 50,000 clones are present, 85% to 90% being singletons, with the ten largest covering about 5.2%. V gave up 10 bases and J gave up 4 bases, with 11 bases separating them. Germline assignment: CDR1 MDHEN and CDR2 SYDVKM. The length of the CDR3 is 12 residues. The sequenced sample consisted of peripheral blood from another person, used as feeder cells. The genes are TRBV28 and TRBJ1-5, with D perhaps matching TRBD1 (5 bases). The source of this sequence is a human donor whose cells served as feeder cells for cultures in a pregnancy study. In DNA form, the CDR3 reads TGTGCCATCATGGGGGTTAATCAGCCCCAGCATTTT. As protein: CAIMGVNQPQHF. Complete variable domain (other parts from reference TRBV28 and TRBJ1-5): DVKVTQSSRYLVKRTGEKVFLECVQDMDHENMFWYRQDPGLGLRLIYFSYDVKMKEKGDIPEGYSVSREKKERFSLILESASTNQTSMYLCAIMGVNQPQHFGDGTRLSIL.